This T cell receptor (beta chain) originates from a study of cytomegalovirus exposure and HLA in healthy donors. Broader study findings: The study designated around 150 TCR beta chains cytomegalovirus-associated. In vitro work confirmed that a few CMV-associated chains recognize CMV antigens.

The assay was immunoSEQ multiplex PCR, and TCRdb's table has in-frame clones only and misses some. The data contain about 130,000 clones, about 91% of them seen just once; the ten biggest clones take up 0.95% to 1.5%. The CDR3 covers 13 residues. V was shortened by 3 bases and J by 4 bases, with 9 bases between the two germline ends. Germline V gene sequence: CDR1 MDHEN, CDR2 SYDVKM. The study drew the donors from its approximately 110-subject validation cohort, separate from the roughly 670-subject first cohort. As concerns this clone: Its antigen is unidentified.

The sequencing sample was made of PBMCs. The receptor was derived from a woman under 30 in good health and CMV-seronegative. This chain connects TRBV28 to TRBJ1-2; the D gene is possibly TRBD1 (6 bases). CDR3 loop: CASSFPGVYGYTF. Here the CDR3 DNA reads TGTGCCAGCAGTTTTCCAGGGGTCTATGGCTACACCTTC.